Listed below are T cell receptor beta chains from one sample, sequenced in a study of cytomegalovirus exposure and HLA in healthy donors. Sequenced by immunoSEQ multiplex PCR; TCRdb stores in-frame clones only, minus some. The profile shows 90,000 or so clones, roughly 77% of them singletons. Sequenced: PBMCs. These receptors were collected from a man aged 55 to 70 in good health and CMV-seronegative. Each CDR3 is given with its conserved first and last residue. A D gene is named only where the DNA matches it firmly. Rows may omit the clone size; those that give it use once, few, many or a size class.

TRBV6-8	TRBJ1-1	-	TRBD1	TGTGCCAGCAGTTCTTACAGGGGCTGGAAAACTGAAGCTTTCTTT	CASSSYRGWKTEAFF
TRBV4-2	TRBJ2-1	-	TRBD2	TGTGCCAGCAGCCAAGTAGCGGGAGCCTACAATGAGCAGTTCTTC	CASSQVAGAYNEQFF
TRBV30	TRBJ1-5	-	-	TGTGCCTGGAGCCCAAGTCCGGGACACACTTCTCAGCCCCAGCATTTT	CAWSPSPGHTSQPQHF
TRBV5-6	TRBJ2-7	-	TRBD1	TGTGCCAGCACGGGACAGGGTGGGTACGAGCAGTACTTC	CASTGQGGYEQYF
TRBV5-6	TRBJ2-5	few	-	TGTGCCAGCAGCTTGCCCCGGACAAAGGGGGAGACCCAGTACTTC	CASSLPRTKGETQYF
TRBV5-4	TRBJ2-7	-	TRBD2	TGTGCCAGCAGCCCGGGACTAGCGGGGGCGACTAGCTCCTACGAGCAGTACTTC	CASSPGLAGATSSYEQYF
TRBV18	TRBJ1-5	-	TRBD1	TGTGCCAGCTCACCAACAGGTTCAGGACAGGGAGAATCGAGCCAGCATTTT	CASSPTGSGQGESSQHF
TRBV9	TRBJ2-3	-	TRBD1	TGTGCCAGCAGCGAGACAGGGTCCCGCACAGATACGCAGTATTTT	CASSETGSRTDTQYF
TRBV6-1	TRBJ2-5	-	-	TGTGCCAGCAGTGAAGCGGGCAGAGAGACCCAGTACTTC	CASSEAGRETQYF
TRBV28	TRBJ1-5	-	TRBD1	TGTGCCAGCAGCCTTCCAGGGGGCAGTGGGGGGGATCAGCCCCAGCATTTT	CASSLPGGSGGDQPQHF
TRBV30	TRBJ1-2	-	-	TGTGCCTGGAGTGCAGGGGTAGCCAACTATGGCTACACCTTC	CAWSAGVANYGYTF
TRBV7-9	TRBJ2-7	-	-	TGTGCCAGCAGCCCCCGGGATACAGCAGAGCAGTACTTC	CASSPRDTAEQYF
TRBV19	TRBJ2-3	-	-	TGTGCCACCGCGGGGCAGGCCACAGATACGCAGTATTTT	CATAGQATDTQYF
TRBV30	TRBJ2-1	-	TRBD1	TGTGCCTGGAGAGGACAGGGCGAGGATGAGCAGTTCTTC	CAWRGQGEDEQFF
TRBV7-8	TRBJ1-2	-	-	TGTGCCAGCAGCTTGAGCAGGGGTAACTATGGCTACACCTTC	CASSLSRGNYGYTF
TRBV28	TRBJ1-2	-	TRBD1	TGTGCCAGCAGTTCCCTAAAAATGGACAGGAAAAGCTATGGCTACACCTTC	CASSSLKMDRKSYGYTF
TRBV27	TRBJ2-5	-	-	TGTGCCAGCAGTTTTGCGTACCAAGAGACCCAGTACTTC	CASSFAYQETQYF
TRBV7-2	TRBJ2-3	-	-	TGTGCCAGCAGCTTAGTCTTCTCCACAGATACGCAGTATTTT	CASSLVFSTDTQYF
TRBV7-6	TRBJ2-2	-	TRBD2	TGTGCCAGCAGCTTAGTTCCTAGCGGTGGCCCAAACACCGGGGAGCTGTTTTTT	CASSLVPSGGPNTGELFF
TRBV18	TRBJ1-1	-	TRBD1	TGTGCCAGCTCACCAGGACAGGGGCCTGAAGCTTTCTTT	CASSPGQGPEAFF
TRBV9	TRBJ1-3	-	-	TGTGCCAGCGGTCGGCGGCAGGGCTCTGGAAACACCATATATTTT	CASGRRQGSGNTIYF
TRBV19	TRBJ1-1	-	TRBD1	TGTGCCAGTAGTACTCGTGACAGGGGCGGGGGAACTGAAGCTTTCTTT	CASSTRDRGGGTEAFF
TRBV7-3	TRBJ1-2	few	TRBD1	TGTGCCAGCAGCCCAGGGGGGCTTAACTATGGCTACACCTTC	CASSPGGLNYGYTF
TRBV27	TRBJ2-7	-	-	TGTGCCAGCAGTTTCACGGCGAGGTACGAGCAGTACTTC	CASSFTARYEQYF
TRBV7-2	TRBJ1-2	once	-	TGTGCCAGCAGCCCCGTCAGCGGGTACTATGGCTACACCTTC	CASSPVSGYYGYTF
TRBV30	TRBJ1-2	-	-	TGTGCCTGGAGTGGGGACATCGTAGGCTACACCTTC	CAWSGDIVGYTF
TRBV13	TRBJ2-5	-	TRBD2	TGTGCCAGCAGCCTCTCGGGGGGAGAAGAGACCCAGTACTTC	CASSLSGGEETQYF
TRBV9	TRBJ1-1	-	-	TGTGCCAGCAGCTTGGCGGCCCTGGGCACTGAAGCTTTCTTT	CASSLAALGTEAFF
TRBV5-1	TRBJ1-6	-	-	TGCGCCAGCAGCCCTACTCGGGAGAACTATAATTCACCCCTCCACTTT	CASSPTRENYNSPLHF
TRBV10-3	TRBJ2-7	few	-	TGTGCCATCAGTAGCGGGCAAACCTACGAGCAGTACTTC	CAISSGQTYEQYF
TRBV19	TRBJ1-5	-	TRBD1	TGTGCCAGTAGTAGGGAGACAGGGGGCTCGGGGCAGCCCCAGCATTTT	CASSRETGGSGQPQHF
TRBV6-1	TRBJ2-5	-	-	TGTGCCAGCAGTGAAGCCTTGGCGCTAGGAGGAGAGACCCAGTACTTC	CASSEALALGGETQYF
TRBV19	TRBJ1-4	-	TRBD1	TGTGCCAGTAGTATACAGGGGGGTAATGAAAAACTGTTTTTT	CASSIQGGNEKLFF
TRBV7-7	TRBJ2-2	-	TRBD2	TGTGCTAGCAGCCGCGGGGGAGCGAACACCGGGGAGCTGTTTTTT	CASSRGGANTGELFF
TRBV4-1	TRBJ1-1	-	TRBD1	TGCGCCAGCAGCCAAGGGTCAGGACAGGGAGCCACTGAAGCTTTCTTT	CASSQGSGQGATEAFF
TRBV4-1	TRBJ2-5	-	-	TGCGCCAGCAGCCAATGGTGGCAGGACTTTTCGGAGACCCAGTACTTC	CASSQWWQDFSETQYF
TRBV2	TRBJ1-4	-	TRBD1	TGTGCCAGCAGTGCTGGGCAGCCATCAGGGGGTGAAAAACTGTTTTTT	CASSAGQPSGGEKLFF